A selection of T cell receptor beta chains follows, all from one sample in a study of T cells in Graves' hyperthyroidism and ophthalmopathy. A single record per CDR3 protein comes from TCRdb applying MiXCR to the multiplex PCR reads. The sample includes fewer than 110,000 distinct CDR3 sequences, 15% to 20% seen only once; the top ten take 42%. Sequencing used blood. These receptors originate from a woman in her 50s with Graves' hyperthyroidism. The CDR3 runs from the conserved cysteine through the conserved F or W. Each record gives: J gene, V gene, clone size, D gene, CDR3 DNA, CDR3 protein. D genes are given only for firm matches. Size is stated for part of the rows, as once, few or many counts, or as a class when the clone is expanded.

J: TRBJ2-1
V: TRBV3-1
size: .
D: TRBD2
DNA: TGTGCCAGCAGCCAAATAGCGGGAGGGCCTTATGATGAGCAGTTCTTC
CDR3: CASSQIAGGPYDEQFF

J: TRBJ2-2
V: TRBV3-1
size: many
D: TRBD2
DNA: TGTGCCAGCAGCCAAGATGGACTAGCGGGATACACCCGGGAGCTGTTTTTT
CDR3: CASSQDGLAGYTRELFF

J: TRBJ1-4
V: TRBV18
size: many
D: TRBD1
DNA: TGTGCCAGCTCACCGCCCGACAGGGGAGTAGGAGAAAAACTGTTTTTT
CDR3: CASSPPDRGVGEKLFF

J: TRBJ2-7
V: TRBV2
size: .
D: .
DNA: TGTGCCAGCAGTGATGCGGGGGACAGCACCTACGAGCAGTACTTC
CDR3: CASSDAGDSTYEQYF

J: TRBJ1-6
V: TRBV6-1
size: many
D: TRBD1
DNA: TGTGCCAGCAGTTACGGTGGGACAGGAAATTCACCCCTCCACTTT
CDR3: CASSYGGTGNSPLHF

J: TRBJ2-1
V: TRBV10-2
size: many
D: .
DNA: TGCGCCAGCCATGACGTCCTAGACAATGAGCAGTTCTTC
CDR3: CASHDVLDNEQFF

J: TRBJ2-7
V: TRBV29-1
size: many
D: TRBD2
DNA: TGCAGCGTCCGAACTAGCGGGAGGTACGAGCAGTACTTC
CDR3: CSVRTSGRYEQYF

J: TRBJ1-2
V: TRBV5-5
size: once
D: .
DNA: TGTGCCAGCAGCTTGGGGGTGGACTATGGCTACACCTTC
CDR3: CASSLGVDYGYTF

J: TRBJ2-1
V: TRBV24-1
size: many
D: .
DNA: TGTGCCACCAGTGATGGAGGGTTCGATGAGCAGTTCTTC
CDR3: CATSDGGFDEQFF

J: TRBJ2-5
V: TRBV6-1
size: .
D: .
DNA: TGTGCCAGCAGAACCCCCCCCCAAGAGACCCAGTACTTC
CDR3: CASRTPPQETQYF

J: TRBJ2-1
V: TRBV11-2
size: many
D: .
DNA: TGTGCCAGCAGTGGGGAGTTGTCCAATGAGCAGTTCTTC
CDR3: CASSGELSNEQFF

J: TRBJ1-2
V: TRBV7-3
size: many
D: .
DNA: TGTGCCAGCAGCTTAGGGTTCGGGGAAGGCTACACCTTC
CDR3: CASSLGFGEGYTF

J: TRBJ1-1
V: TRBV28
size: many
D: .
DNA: TGTGCCAGCAGCGAACTTCCCCAGGGATTGAACACTGAAGCTTTCTTT
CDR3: CASSELPQGLNTEAFF

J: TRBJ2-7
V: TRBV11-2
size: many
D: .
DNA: TGTGCCAGCAGCTTAGCCATACAGGCTCTGCAGTACTTC
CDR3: CASSLAIQALQYF

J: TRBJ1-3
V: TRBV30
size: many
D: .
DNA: TGTGCCTGGGCTTTTTCTGGAAACACCATATATTTT
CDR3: CAWAFSGNTIYF

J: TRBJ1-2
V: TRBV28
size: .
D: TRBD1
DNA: TGTGCCAGCAGTTTAAATTTGGAGACAGGGGGAGGGTATGGCTACACCTTC
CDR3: CASSLNLETGGGYGYTF

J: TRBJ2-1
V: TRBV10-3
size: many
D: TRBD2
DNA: TGTGCCATCACCAAACTAGCGGGGGAGGATGGGAGTGAGCAGTTCTTC
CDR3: CAITKLAGEDGSEQFF

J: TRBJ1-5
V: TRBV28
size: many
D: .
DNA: TGTGCCAGCCAGCGGCAGTTCAATCAGCCCCAGCATTTT
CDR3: CASQRQFNQPQHF

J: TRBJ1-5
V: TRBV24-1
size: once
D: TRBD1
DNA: TGTGCCACCAGTGACAACGGACAGGGGGCCGTTCAGCCCCAGCATTTT
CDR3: CATSDNGQGAVQPQHF

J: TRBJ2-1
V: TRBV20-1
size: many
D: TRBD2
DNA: TGCAGTGCTAGCGGGGGGGCTAGGGGCTACAATGAGCAGTTCTTC
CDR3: CSASGGARGYNEQFF

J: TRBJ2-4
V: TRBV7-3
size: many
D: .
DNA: TGTGCCAGCAGCCGAGGGGGGAGCAAAAACATTCAGTACTTC
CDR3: CASSRGGSKNIQYF

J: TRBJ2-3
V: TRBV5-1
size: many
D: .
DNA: TGCGCCAGCAGATTGTCTATGTCTGGAGATACGCAGTATTTT
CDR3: CASRLSMSGDTQYF

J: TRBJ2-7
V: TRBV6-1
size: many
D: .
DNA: TGTGCCAGCAGCCACCGGGACGGGAGCTCCTACGAGCAGTACTTC
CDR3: CASSHRDGSSYEQYF

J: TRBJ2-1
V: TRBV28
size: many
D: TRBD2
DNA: TGTGCCAGCAGTTTTGGCGGGACTAGCGGGTTTTACAATGAGCAGTTCTTC
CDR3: CASSFGGTSGFYNEQFF

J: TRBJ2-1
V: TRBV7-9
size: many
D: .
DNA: TGTGCCACCAATATAGCGGTTATGGATGAGCAGTTCTTC
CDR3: CATNIAVMDEQFF

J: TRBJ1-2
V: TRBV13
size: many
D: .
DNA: TGTGCCAGCAGTCTCGGACAGTATGGCTACACCTTC
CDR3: CASSLGQYGYTF

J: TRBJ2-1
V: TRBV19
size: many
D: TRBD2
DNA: TGTGCCACCCGATGGGGGACTACCAATGAGCAGTTCTTC
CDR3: CATRWGTTNEQFF

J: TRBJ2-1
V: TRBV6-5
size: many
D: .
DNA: TGTGCCAGCAGTTACGTTGGGCTAGCTAAAAATGAGCAGTTCTTC
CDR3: CASSYVGLAKNEQFF

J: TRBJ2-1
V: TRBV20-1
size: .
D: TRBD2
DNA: TGCAGTGCCATGACTAGCGGGGGAAATGAGCAGTTCTTC
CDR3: CSAMTSGGNEQFF

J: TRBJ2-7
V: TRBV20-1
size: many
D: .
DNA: TGCACCTTACAACAGGGCTACGAGCAGTACTTC
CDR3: CTLQQGYEQYF

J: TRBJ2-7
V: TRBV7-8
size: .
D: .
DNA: TGTGCCAGCCTCCCCGGTCGGACCACTTACTACGAGCAGTACTTC
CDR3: CASLPGRTTYYEQYF

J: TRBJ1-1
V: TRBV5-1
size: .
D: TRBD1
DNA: TGCGCCAGCAGCCCGGGACAGGGCAGTGGAGCTTTCTTT
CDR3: CASSPGQGSGAFF

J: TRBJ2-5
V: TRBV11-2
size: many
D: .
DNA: TGTGCCAGCAGCTTAGAGAGGCCGTTAGACCAGTACTTC
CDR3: CASSLERPLDQYF

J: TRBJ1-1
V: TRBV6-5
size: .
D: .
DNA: TGTGCCAGCAGTTCCCCCCCCGCGATGCTGAACACTGAAGCTTTCTTT
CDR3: CASSSPPAMLNTEAFF

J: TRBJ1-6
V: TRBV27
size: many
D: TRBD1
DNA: TGTGCCAGCAGATTCCGTTCTCCGGGACAGGGTTATTCACCCCTCCACTTT
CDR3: CASRFRSPGQGYSPLHF

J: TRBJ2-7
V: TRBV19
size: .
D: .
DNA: TGTGCCAGTAGTCTTACTACGGGACAATTCTACGAGCAGTACTTC
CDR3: CASSLTTGQFYEQYF

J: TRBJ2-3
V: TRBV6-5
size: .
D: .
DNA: TGTGCCAGCAGTTACTCGGTCCTAGATACGCAGTATTTT
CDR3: CASSYSVLDTQYF

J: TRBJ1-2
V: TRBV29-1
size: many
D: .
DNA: TGCAGCGTTGAAGACCCTCCGGGCTACGGAGCTAACTATGGCTACACCTTC
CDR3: CSVEDPPGYGANYGYTF

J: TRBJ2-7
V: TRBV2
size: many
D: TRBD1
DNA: TGTGCCAGCAGTGGGGCCGGGACAGGAGACTACGAGCAGTACTTC
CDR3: CASSGAGTGDYEQYF

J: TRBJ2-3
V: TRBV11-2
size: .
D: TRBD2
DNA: TGTGCCAGCAGCTCCCTTGCGGGAGTATTCACAGATACGCAGTATTTT
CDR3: CASSSLAGVFTDTQYF

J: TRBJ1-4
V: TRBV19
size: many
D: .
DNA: TGTGCCACCAGATACGGGACCTTTGGTGAAAAACTGTTTTTT
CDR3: CATRYGTFGEKLFF

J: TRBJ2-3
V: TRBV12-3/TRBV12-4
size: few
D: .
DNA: TGTGCCATCGCTACAGCTCCTAGCACAGATACGCAGTATTTT
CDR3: CAIATAPSTDTQYF

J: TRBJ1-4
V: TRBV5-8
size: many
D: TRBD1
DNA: TGTGCCAGCAGCGCTGGACAGGTTAATGAAAAACTGTTTTTT
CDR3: CASSAGQVNEKLFF

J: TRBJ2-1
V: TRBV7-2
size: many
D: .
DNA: TGTGCCAGCAGCTTACTCGTCGAGGTTGAGCAGTTCTTC
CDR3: CASSLLVEVEQFF

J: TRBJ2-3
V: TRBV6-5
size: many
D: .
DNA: TGTGCCAGCAGTTATCTTCCAGGATCTAGCACAGATACGCAGTATTTT
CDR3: CASSYLPGSSTDTQYF

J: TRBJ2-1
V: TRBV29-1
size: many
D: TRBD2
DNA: TGCAGCGTTGAAGAAGGGCTAGCGGGAGGGCCGGAGACCTACAATGAGCAGTTCTTC
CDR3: CSVEEGLAGGPETYNEQFF

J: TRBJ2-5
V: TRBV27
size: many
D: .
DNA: TGTGCCAGCCCCTCCGAGGGCAGGGAGACCCAGTACTTC
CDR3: CASPSEGRETQYF

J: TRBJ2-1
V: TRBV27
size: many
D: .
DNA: TGTGCCAGTTCAGCTGGACGGATAACCAATGAGCAGTTCTTC
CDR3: CASSAGRITNEQFF

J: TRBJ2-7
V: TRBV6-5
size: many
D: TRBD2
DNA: TGTGCCAGCAGTTACGGGACTAGCGGGAGGCTGTACGAGCAGTACTTC
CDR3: CASSYGTSGRLYEQYF

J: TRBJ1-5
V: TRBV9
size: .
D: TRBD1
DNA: TGTGCCAGCAGCGTCGGGACAGGGAAAGATCAGCCCCAGCATTTT
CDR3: CASSVGTGKDQPQHF

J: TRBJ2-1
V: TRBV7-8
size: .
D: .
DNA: TGTGCCAGCAGCTCGGGAATTTCAGTCTACAATGAGCAGTTCTTC
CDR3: CASSSGISVYNEQFF

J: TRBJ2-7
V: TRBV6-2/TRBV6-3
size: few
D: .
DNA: TGTGCCAGCATGGACCACACACATTACGAGCAGTACTTC
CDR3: CASMDHTHYEQYF

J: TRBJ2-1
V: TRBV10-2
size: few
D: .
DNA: TGCGCCAGCAGTGGTGGGACTGGACAGAAACAGTTCTTC
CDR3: CASSGGTGQKQFF

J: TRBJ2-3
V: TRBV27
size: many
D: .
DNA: TGTGCCAGCAGCCTTCAGAAAAGCACAGATACGCAGTATTTT
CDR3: CASSLQKSTDTQYF

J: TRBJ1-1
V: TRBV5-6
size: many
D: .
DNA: TGTGCCAGCAGCAACCGGGTCCCCAGTGGGACTGAAGCTTTCTTT
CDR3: CASSNRVPSGTEAFF